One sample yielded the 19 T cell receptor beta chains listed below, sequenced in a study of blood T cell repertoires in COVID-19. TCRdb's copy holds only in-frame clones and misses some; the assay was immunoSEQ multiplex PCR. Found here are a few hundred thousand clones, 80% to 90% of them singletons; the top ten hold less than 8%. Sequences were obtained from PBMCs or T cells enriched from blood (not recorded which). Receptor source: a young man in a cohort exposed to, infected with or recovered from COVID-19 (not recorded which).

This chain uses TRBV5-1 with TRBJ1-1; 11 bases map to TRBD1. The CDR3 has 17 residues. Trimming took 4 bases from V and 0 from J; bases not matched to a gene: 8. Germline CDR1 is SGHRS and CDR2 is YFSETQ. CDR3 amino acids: CASSPQGQGVVNTEAFF. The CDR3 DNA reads TGCGCCAGCAGCCCCCAGGGACAGGGGGTGGTGAACACTGAAGCTTTCTTT.

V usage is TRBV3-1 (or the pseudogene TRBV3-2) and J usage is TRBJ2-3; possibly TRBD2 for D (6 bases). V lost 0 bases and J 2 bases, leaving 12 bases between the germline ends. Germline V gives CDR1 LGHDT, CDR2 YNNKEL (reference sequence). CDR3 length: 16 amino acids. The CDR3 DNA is TGTGCCAGCAGCCAAGATCGGGACTTATTCACAGATACGCAGTATTTT. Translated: CASSQDRDLFTDTQYF.

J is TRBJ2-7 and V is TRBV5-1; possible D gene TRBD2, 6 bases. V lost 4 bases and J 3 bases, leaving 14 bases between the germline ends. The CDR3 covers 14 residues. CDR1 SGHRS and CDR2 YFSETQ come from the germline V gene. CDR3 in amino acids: CASSLGTSNYEQYF. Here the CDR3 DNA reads TGCGCCAGCAGCCTAGGGACTTCCAACTACGAGCAGTACTTC.

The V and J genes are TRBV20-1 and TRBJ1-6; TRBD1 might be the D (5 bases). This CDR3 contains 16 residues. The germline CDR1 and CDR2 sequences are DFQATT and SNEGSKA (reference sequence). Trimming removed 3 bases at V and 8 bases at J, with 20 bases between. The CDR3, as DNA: TGCAGTGCTAGTCGCCGACGTCAGGGAGGGGATTCACCCCTCCACTTT. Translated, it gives CSASRRRQGGDSPLHF.

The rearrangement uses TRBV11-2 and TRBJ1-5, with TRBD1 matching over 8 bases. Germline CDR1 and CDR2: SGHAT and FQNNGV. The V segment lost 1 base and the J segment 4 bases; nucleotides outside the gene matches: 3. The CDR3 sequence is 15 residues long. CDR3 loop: CASSLAGGPNQPQHF. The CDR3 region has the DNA TGTGCCAGCAGCTTAGCAGGGGGCCCTAATCAGCCCCAGCATTTT.

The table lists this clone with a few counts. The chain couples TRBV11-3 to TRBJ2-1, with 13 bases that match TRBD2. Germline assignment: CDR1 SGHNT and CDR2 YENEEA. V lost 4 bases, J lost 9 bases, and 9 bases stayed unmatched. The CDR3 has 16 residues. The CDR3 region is CASSSRTSGSAGEQFF. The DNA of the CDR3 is TGTGCCAGCAGCTCCCGGACTAGCGGGAGCGCGGGTGAGCAGTTCTTC.

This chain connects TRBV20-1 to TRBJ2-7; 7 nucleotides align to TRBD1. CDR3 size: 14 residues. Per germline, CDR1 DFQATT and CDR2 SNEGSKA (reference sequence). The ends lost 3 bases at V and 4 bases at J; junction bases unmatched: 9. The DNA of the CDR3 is TGCAGTGCTAGTAATGAACAGGGGTGGTACGAGCAGTACTTC. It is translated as CSASNEQGWYEQYF.

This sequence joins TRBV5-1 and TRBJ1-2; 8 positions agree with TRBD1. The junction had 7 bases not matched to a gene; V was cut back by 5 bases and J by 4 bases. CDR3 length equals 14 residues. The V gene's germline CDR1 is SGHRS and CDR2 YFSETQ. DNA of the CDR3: TGCGCCAGCAGTGAGACAGGGGATGGCTATGGCTACACCTTC. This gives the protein CASSETGDGYGYTF.

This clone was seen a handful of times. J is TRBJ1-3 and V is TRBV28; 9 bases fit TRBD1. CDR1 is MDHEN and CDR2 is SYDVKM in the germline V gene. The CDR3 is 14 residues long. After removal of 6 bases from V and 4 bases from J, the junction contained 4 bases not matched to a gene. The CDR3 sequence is CASSDRGNGNTIYF. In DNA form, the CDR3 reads TGTGCCAGCAGCGACAGGGGGAACGGAAACACCATATATTTT. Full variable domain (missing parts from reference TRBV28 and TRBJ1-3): DVKVTQSSRYLVKRTGEKVFLECVQDMDHENMFWYRQDPGLGLRLIYFSYDVKMKEKGDIPEGYSVSREKKERFSLILESASTNQTSMYLCASSDRGNGNTIYFGEGSWLTVV.

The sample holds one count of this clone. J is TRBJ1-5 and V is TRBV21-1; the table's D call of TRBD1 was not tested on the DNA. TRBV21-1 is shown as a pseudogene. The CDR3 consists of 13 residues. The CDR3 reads CARGTGINQPQHF. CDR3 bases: TGTGCCAGAGGGACAGGCATTAATCAGCCCCAGCATTTT.

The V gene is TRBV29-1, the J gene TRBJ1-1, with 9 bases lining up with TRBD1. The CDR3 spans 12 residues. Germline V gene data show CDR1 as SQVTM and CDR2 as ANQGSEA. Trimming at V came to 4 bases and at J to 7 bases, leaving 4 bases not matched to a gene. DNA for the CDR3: TGCAGCGTTGCGGGACAGGGCGATGAAGCTTTCTTT. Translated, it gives CSVAGQGDEAFF.

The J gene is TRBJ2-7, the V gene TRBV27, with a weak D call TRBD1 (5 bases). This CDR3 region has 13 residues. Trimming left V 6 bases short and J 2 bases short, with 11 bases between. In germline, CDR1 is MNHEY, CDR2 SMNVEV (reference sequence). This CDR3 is CASSEQAPYEQYF. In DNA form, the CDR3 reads TGTGCCAGCAGCGAACAGGCGCCCTACGAGCAGTACTTC.

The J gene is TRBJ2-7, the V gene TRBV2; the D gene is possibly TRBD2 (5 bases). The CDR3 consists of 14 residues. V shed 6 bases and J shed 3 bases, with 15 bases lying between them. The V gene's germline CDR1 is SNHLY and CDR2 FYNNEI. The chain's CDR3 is CASRQRRLNYEQYF. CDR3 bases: TGTGCCAGCAGGCAGCGGCGACTGAACTACGAGCAGTACTTC.

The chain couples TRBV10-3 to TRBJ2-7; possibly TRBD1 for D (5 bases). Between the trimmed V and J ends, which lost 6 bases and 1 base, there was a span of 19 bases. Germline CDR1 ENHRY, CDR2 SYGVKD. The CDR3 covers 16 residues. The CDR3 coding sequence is TGTGCCATCAGGTTCTGGGGCCCAAATAGATCCTACGAGCAGTACTTC. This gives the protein CAIRFWGPNRSYEQYF.

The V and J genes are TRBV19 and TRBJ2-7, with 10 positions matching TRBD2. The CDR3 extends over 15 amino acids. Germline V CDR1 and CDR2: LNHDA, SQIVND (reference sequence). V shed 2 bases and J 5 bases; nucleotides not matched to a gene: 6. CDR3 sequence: CASSIMASGRDEQYF. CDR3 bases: TGTGCCAGTAGTATAATGGCTAGCGGGAGAGACGAGCAGTACTTC.

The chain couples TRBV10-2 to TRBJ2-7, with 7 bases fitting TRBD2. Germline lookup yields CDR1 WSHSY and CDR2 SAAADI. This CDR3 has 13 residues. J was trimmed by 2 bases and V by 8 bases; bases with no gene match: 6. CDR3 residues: CASSRGDPYEQYF. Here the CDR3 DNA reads TGCGCCAGCTCCCGGGGGGATCCCTACGAGCAGTACTTC.

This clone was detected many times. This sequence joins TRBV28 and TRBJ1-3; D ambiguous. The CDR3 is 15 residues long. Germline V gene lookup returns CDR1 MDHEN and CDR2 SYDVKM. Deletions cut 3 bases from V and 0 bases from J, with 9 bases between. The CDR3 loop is CASSFGVDSGNTIYF. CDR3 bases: TGTGCCAGCAGTTTCGGGGTAGACTCTGGAAACACCATATATTTT.

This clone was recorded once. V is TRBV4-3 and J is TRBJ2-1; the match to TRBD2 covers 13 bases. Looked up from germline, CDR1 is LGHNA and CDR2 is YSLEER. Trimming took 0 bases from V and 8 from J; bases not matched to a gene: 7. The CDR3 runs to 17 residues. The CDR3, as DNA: TGCGCCAGCAGCCAAGACTCCGGACTAGCGGGAGCCGATGAGCAGTTCTTC. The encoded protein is CASSQDSGLAGADEQFF.

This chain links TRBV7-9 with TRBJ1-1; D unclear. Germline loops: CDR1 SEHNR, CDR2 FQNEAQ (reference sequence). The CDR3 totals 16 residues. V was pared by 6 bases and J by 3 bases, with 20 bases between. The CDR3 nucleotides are TGTGCCAGCAGTCCAACCACGATGCGGAGAGACACTGAAGCTTTCTTT. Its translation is CASSPTTMRRDTEAFF.